This T cell receptor (beta chain) was sequenced in a study of identical twins. General study results and limits: Fewer insertions were carried by abundant cord blood beta clonotypes, but none was seen in memory repertoires.

A universal primer binding site was introduced by template switching. The final cDNA contained unique molecular identifiers. TCRdb redid the calling of the 5' RACE reads with MiXCR, one entry per CDR3 protein. The sample lists approximately 890,000 distinct CDR3 sequences; around an eighth were seen once. Germline CDR1 SGHDT, CDR2 YYEEEE. V shed 4 bases and J 1 base; nucleotides not matched to a gene: 6. There are 15 residues in the CDR3. About this clonotype: The antigen is not known.

The same data also went into a second study, on yellow fever vaccine responses in identical twins.

This TCR came from a woman aged 18-29 years in good health. Sequenced input: PBMCs. The J gene is TRBJ1-1, the V gene TRBV5-6, with 8 bases that match TRBD1. Here the CDR3 reads CASSILGQGNTEAFF. CDR3 nucleotide sequence: TGTGCCAGCAGCATCCTTGGACAGGGGAACACTGAAGCTTTCTTT.